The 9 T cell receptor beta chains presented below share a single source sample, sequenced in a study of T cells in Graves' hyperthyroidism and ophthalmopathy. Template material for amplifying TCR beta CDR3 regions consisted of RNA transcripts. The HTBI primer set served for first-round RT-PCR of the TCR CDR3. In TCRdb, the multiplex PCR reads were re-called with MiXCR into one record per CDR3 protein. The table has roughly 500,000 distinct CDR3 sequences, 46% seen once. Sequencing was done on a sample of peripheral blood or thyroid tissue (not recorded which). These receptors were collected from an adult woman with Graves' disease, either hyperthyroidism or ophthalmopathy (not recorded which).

CDR3 sequence (DNA): TGCAGTGCTAGCACGGGGGGCACCGGAAAGCAGACCCAGTACTTC. It codes for CSASTGGTGKQTQYF. The rearrangement uses TRBV20-1 and TRBJ2-5, with D maybe TRBD2 (7 bases). The V end was cut by 3 bases, the J end by 6 bases, with 20 bases between. The germline CDR1 and CDR2 sequences are DFQATT and SNEGSKA (reference sequence). The CDR3 extends over 15 amino acids.

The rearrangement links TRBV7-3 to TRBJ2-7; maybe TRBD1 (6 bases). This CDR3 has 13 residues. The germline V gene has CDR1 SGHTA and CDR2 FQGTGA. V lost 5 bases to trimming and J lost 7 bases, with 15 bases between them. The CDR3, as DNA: TGTGCCAGCAGCCCTGGGACACACAATGAGCAGTACTTC. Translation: CASSPGTHNEQYF. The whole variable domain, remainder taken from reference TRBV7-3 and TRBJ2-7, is GAGVSQTPSNKVTEKGKYVELRCDPISGHTALYWYRQSLGQGPEFLIYFQGTGAADDSGLPNDRFFAVRPEGSVSTLKIQRTERGDSAVYLCASSPGTHNEQYFGPGTRLTVT.

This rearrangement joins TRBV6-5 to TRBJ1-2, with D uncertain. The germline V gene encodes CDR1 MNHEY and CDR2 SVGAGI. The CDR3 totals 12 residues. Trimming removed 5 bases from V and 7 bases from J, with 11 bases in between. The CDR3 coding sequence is TGTGCCAGCAGTCCAATGGGCGGTGGCTACACCTTC. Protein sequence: CASSPMGGGYTF.

CDR3 sequence reads: CASRTAAANYGYTF. For the CDR3, the DNA is TGTGCCAGCCGGACAGCGGCAGCTAACTATGGCTACACCTTC. The gene calls are TRBV27 and TRBJ1-2; D perhaps matches TRBD1 (6 bases). V was shortened by 8 bases and J by 0 bases, with 13 bases between the two germline ends. Per germline, CDR1 MNHEY and CDR2 SMNVEV (reference sequence). This CDR3 contains 14 residues.

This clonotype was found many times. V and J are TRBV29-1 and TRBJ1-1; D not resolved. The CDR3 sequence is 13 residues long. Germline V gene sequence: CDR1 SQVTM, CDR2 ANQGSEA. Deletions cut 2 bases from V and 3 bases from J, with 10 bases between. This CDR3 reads CSVEWGEDTEAFF. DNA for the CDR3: TGCAGCGTTGAATGGGGAGAGGACACTGAAGCTTTCTTT.

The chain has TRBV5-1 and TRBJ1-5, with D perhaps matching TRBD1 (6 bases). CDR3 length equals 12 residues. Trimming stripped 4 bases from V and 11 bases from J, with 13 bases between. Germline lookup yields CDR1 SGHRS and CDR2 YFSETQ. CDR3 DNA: TGCGCCAGCAGCGGGGGACAAGAGACCCAGCATTTT. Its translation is CASSGGQETQHF.

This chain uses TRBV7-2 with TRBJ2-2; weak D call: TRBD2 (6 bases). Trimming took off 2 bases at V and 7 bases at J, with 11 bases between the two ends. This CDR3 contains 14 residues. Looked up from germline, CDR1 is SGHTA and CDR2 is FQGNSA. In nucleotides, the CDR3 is TGTGCCAGCAGCTTACCGGGAGAGAACGGGGAGCTGTTTTTT. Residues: CASSLPGENGELFF.

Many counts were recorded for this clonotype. This CDR3 is CASSPPAEDSYTF. The CDR3 nucleotides read TGTGCCAGCTCACCACCGGCAGAAGATAGCTACACCTTC. This chain uses TRBV18 with TRBJ1-2; no reliable D call. The CDR3 has 13 residues. V was trimmed by 0 bases and J by 9 bases, leaving 11 bases between them. CDR1 KGHSH and CDR2 LQKENI come from the germline V gene. Full variable domain (rest looked up from reference TRBV18 and TRBJ1-2): NAGVMQNPRHLVRRRGQEARLRCSPMKGHSHVYWYRQLPEEGLKFMVYLQKENIIDESGMPKERFSAEFPKEGPSILRIQQVVRGDSAAYFCASSPPAEDSYTFGSGTRLTVV.

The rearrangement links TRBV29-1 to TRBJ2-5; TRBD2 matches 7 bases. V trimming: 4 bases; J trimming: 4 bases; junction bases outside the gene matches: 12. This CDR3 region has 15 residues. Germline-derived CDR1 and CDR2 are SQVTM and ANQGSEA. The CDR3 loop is CSVVTGAASGETQYF. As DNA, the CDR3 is TGCAGCGTTGTGACCGGAGCCGCTAGCGGAGAGACCCAGTACTTC.